The 28 T cell receptor beta chains in this list originate from one sample, sequenced in a study of T cell responses to AZD1222 COVID-19 vaccine. The repertoire was sequenced with immunoSEQ multiplex PCR; TCRdb's copy has only in-frame clones and lacks some. The table has about 140,000 clones, approximately 90% seen once. The sequences come from peripheral blood, collected 28 days after the second AZD1222 dose. These TCRs come from an adult who received the AZD1222 COVID-19 vaccine.

The CDR3 here is CASSQDWRVGGEAVNGYTF. The CDR3 DNA follows: TGTGCCAGCAGCCAAGATTGGCGCGTAGGGGGTGAGGCAGTTAATGGCTACACCTTC. The V and J genes are TRBV3-1 (or the pseudogene TRBV3-2) and TRBJ1-2; tentative D call: TRBD1 (6 bases). The CDR3 extends over 19 amino acids. V was clipped by 0 bases and J by 6 bases, with 26 bases between them. Germline V lookup: CDR1 LGHDT, CDR2 YNNKEL (reference sequence).

The chain recombines TRBV18 with TRBJ1-5; D perhaps matches TRBD1 (5 bases). Trimming took 2 bases from V and 0 from J, leaving 5 bases between them. The CDR3 contains 14 residues. Germline V gives CDR1 KGHSH, CDR2 LQKENI. CDR3 loop: CASSPGGSNQPQHF. The CDR3 nucleotides read TGTGCCAGCTCACCAGGGGGTAGCAATCAGCCCCAGCATTTT. Full variable domain (rest looked up from reference TRBV18 and TRBJ1-5): NAGVMQNPRHLVRRRGQEARLRCSPMKGHSHVYWYRQLPEEGLKFMVYLQKENIIDESGMPKERFSAEFPKEGPSILRIQQVVRGDSAAYFCASSPGGSNQPQHFGDGTRLSIL.

The chain has TRBV28 and TRBJ1-4; D ambiguous. V was shortened by 6 bases and J by 7 bases, with 9 bases between the two germline ends. Germline CDR1 reads MDHEN; CDR2 reads SYDVKM. The CDR3 runs to 12 residues. Here the CDR3 DNA reads TGTGCCAGCAGGGAAGTTGGTGAAAAACTGTTTTTT. Protein sequence: CASREVGEKLFF.

The chain has TRBV4-1 and TRBJ2-6, with 8 bases lining up with TRBD1. V shed 5 bases, J shed 0 bases, and the junction held 15 bases outside the gene matches. The CDR3 extends over 20 amino acids. Germline V gene sequence: CDR1 MGHRA, CDR2 YSYEKL. The CDR3 reads CASSVRGGGQVSSGANVLTF. The CDR3 bases are TGCGCCAGCAGCGTAAGAGGTGGGGGACAGGTGAGCTCTGGGGCCAACGTCCTGACTTTC.

In its sample, this clone was seen many times. The chain is built from TRBV3-1 (or the pseudogene TRBV3-2) and TRBJ1-3; TRBD1 matches 12 bases. This CDR3 contains 16 residues. From germline, CDR1 is LGHDT and CDR2 YNNKEL (reference sequence). V shed 5 bases, J shed 4 bases, and the junction held 6 bases outside the gene matches. The CDR3 loop reads CASSKVGTGGGNTIYF. CDR3 coding DNA: TGTGCCAGCAGCAAAGTAGGGACAGGGGGCGGAAACACCATATATTTT.

The chain carries TRBV29-1 and TRBJ2-5; TRBD1 aligns across 8 bases. With 7 bases clipped from V and 5 bases from J, the junction kept 9 bases outside the gene matches. CDR3 length: 13 amino acids. Germline CDR1 reads SQVTM; CDR2 reads ANQGSEA. CDR3 in amino acids: CSATGAPRETQYF. CDR3 sequence (DNA): TGCAGCGCGACAGGGGCGCCTCGGGAGACCCAGTACTTC.

The table lists this clone with a few counts. The chain couples TRBV7-9 to TRBJ2-2; possible D gene TRBD1, 6 bases. Per germline, CDR1 SEHNR and CDR2 FQNEAQ (reference sequence). The V and J ends lost 1 base and 0 bases respectively, with 12 bases between them. This CDR3 has 17 residues. CDR3 DNA: TGTGCCAGCAGCTTAGGGTTGAGGACAGCGAACACCGGGGAGCTGTTTTTT. Amino acids: CASSLGLRTANTGELFF.

V and J are TRBV30 and TRBJ2-3; D ambiguous. Germline CDR1 and CDR2: GTSNPN and SVGIG (reference sequence). V was clipped by 3 bases and J by 1 base, with 14 bases between them. CDR3 length: 15 residues. The CDR3 sequence: CAWSAGMSGTDTQYF. CDR3 sequence (DNA): TGTGCCTGGAGCGCTGGGATGTCGGGCACAGATACGCAGTATTTT.

A note on this clone: A clone one base away is much larger, so this may be a read error. Different DNA sequences within this sample yield the same CDR3. The chain recombines TRBV28 with TRBJ1-1, with D unresolved. The germline V gene has CDR1 MDHEN and CDR2 SYDVKM. V shed 8 bases and J shed 1 base, with 5 bases lying between them. This CDR3 is built from 11 residues. CDR3 sequence: CASEGNTEAFF. The CDR3 DNA reads TGTGCCAGCGAGGGGAACACTGAAGCTTTCTTT.

This rearrangement joins TRBV5-1 to TRBJ1-4, with a possible D match to TRBD1 (5 bases). The CDR3 loop spans 13 amino acids. Germline values: CDR1 SGHRS, CDR2 YFSETQ. The V end lost 5 bases, the J end lost 4 bases, and 9 bases lay between the germline ends. CDR3 amino acids: CASRDSLNEKLFF. As DNA, the CDR3 is TGCGCCAGCAGAGACAGCCTTAATGAAAAACTGTTTTTT.

The chain couples TRBV2 to TRBJ2-7; D possibly corresponds to TRBD1 (6 bases). Germline lookup yields CDR1 SNHLY and CDR2 FYNNEI. The CDR3 totals 17 residues. V was clipped by 4 bases and J by 2 bases, with 21 bases between them. CDR3 nucleotides: TGTGCCAGCAGTGGCCCGCGAATCCACGGACAGACCTACGAGCAGTACTTC. It translates to CASSGPRIHGQTYEQYF.

The chain has TRBV5-6 and TRBJ1-1; perhaps TRBD1 as D (5 bases). V was shortened by 0 bases and J by 5 bases, with 8 bases between the two germline ends. The CDR3 loop spans 13 amino acids. Germline CDR1 is SGHDT and CDR2 is YYEEEE. CDR3 coding DNA: TGTGCCAGCAGCTTGGTACGGGGGACTGAAGCTTTCTTT. It is translated as CASSLVRGTEAFF.

The rearrangement uses TRBV19 and TRBJ2-4, with D tentatively TRBD2 (6 bases). Germline CDR1 and CDR2: LNHDA and SQIVND (reference sequence). V was shortened by 10 bases and J by 6 bases, with 13 bases between the two germline ends. This CDR3 region has 12 residues. CDR3 sequence reads: CATGGFGNIQYF. The CDR3 DNA is TGTGCCACTGGGGGGTTCGGAAACATTCAGTACTTC.

The V call is TRBV5-1, the J call TRBJ1-6; D is uncertain. The length of the CDR3 is 14 residues. The germline gives CDR1 SGHRS, CDR2 YFSETQ. Deletions cut 1 base from V and 5 bases from J, with 7 bases between. The CDR3 sequence: CASSLSGDNSPLHF. The CDR3 DNA is TGCGCCAGCAGCTTGTCTGGGGATAATTCACCCCTCCACTTT.

The chain joins TRBV7-6 to TRBJ1-6; 11 bases fit TRBD1. This CDR3 comprises 16 residues. Germline V gene lookup returns CDR1 SGHVS and CDR2 FNYEAQ. The ends lost 5 bases at V and 5 bases at J; junction bases unmatched: 5. The DNA for the CDR3 is TGTGCCAGCAGCCGGGGACAGGGGGGCGATAATTCACCCCTCCACTTT. Translation: CASSRGQGGDNSPLHF.

This chain uses TRBV28 with TRBJ2-7, with D perhaps being TRBD1 or TRBD2 (5 bases each). CDR3 size: 14 residues. V lost 2 bases, J lost 2 bases, and 10 bases lay in between. Germline V gene sequence: CDR1 MDHEN, CDR2 SYDVKM. The CDR3 spells CASSLGGKTYEQYF. The CDR3 DNA follows: TGTGCCAGCAGTTTAGGGGGAAAGACCTACGAGCAGTACTTC.

CDR3 in amino acids: CASSLDRTVTYEQYF. The CDR3 DNA sequence: TGCGCCAGCAGCTTAGATAGGACGGTTACCTACGAGCAGTACTTC. The gene calls are TRBV5-1 and TRBJ2-7; D is unresolved. From germline, CDR1 is SGHRS and CDR2 YFSETQ. There are 15 residues in the CDR3. Trimming stripped 2 bases from V and 2 bases from J, with 14 bases between.

The genes are TRBV29-1 and TRBJ2-2, with TRBD1 as a possible D gene (5 bases). V lost 1 base and J 5 bases, leaving 14 bases between the germline ends. The germline V gene encodes CDR1 SQVTM and CDR2 ANQGSEA. The CDR3 contains 15 residues. As DNA, the CDR3 is TGCAGCGTTGAAGGGGGCCAGGGTAGGACCGGGGAGCTGTTTTTT. Translation gives CSVEGGQGRTGELFF.

The chain carries TRBV30 and TRBJ1-1; no firm D call. Trimming cost V 3 bases and J 8 bases, with 10 bases left between them. Germline values: CDR1 GTSNPN, CDR2 SVGIG (reference sequence). The CDR3 has 11 amino acids. The CDR3 loop reads CAWSHRVEAFF. CDR3 in DNA: TGTGCCTGGAGCCACAGAGTGGAAGCTTTCTTT.

V and J are TRBV2 and TRBJ1-1; D gene uncertain. The CDR3 consists of 10 residues. Germline V gene data show CDR1 as SNHLY and CDR2 as FYNNEI. Trimming took off 8 bases at V and 5 bases at J, with 6 bases between the two ends. The CDR3 here is CASGQTEAFF. The DNA for the CDR3 is TGTGCCAGCGGTCAGACTGAAGCTTTCTTT.

The chain joins TRBV6-6 to TRBJ2-2, with no clear D. With 0 bases removed from V and 4 bases from J, the gap between germline ends came to 9 bases. The V gene's germline CDR1 is MNHNY and CDR2 SVGAGI (reference sequence). The CDR3 has 15 residues. CDR3 residues: CASSYSTTGTGELFF. DNA for the CDR3: TGTGCCAGCAGTTACTCGACCACTGGCACCGGGGAGCTGTTTTTT.

This chain uses TRBV4-2 with TRBJ2-7, with 12 bases fitting TRBD2. The CDR3 is 15 residues long. The V gene end was trimmed by 4 bases and the J gene end by 4 bases; junction bases not matched to a gene: 5. Germline V gene sequence: CDR1 LGHNA, CDR2 YNFKEQ. CDR3 residues: CASSPGTSGRYEQYF. As DNA, the CDR3 is TGTGCCAGCAGCCCAGGTACTAGCGGGAGGTACGAGCAGTACTTC.

This clone was observed once. The chain links TRBV5-1 to TRBJ2-3; D gene uncertain. Trimming removed 2 bases from V and 2 bases from J, with 12 bases in between. Germline-derived CDR1 and CDR2 are SGHRS and YFSETQ. CDR3 length equals 15 residues. CDR3 residues: CASSFFPDFTDTQYF. The CDR3 region has the DNA TGCGCCAGCAGCTTCTTTCCAGACTTCACAGATACGCAGTATTTT.

This chain uses TRBV2 with TRBJ1-5; perhaps TRBD1 as D (6 bases). The germline V and J ends were trimmed by 8 bases and 2 bases, with 16 bases remaining between them. Germline CDR1 and CDR2: SNHLY and FYNNEI. The CDR3 has 15 amino acids. CDR3 in DNA: TGTGCCAGCGCTGGGGGCGGGGAGGGCAATCAGCCCCAGCATTTT. It translates to CASAGGGEGNQPQHF. Filled out from reference TRBV2 and TRBJ1-5, the complete variable domain reads EPEVTQTPSHQVTQMGQEVILRCVPISNHLYFYWYRQILGQKVEFLVSFYNNEISEKSEIFDDQFSVERPDGSNFTLKIRSTKLEDSAMYFCASAGGGEGNQPQHFGDGTRLSIL.

This rearrangement joins TRBV10-3 to TRBJ1-2; TRBD1 agrees at 7 bases. CDR3 length: 16 residues. V was clipped by 0 bases and J by 8 bases; unmatched bases: 12. CDR1 is ENHRY, CDR2 SYGVKD, per germline. As DNA, the CDR3 is TGTGCCATCAGTGAGTCTGGGACAGCTTATGGGTCGGGCTACACCTTC. This translates into CAISESGTAYGSGYTF.

The V and J genes are TRBV5-7 and TRBJ1-4; no definite D call. TRBV5-7 is noted as an ORF with a role that remains uncertain. Trimming left V 4 bases short and J 0 bases short, with 13 bases between. The CDR3 has 16 amino acids. For the CDR3, the DNA is TGTGCCAGCAGCGCTTACAGATACCCAACTAATGAAAAACTGTTTTTT. It codes for CASSAYRYPTNEKLFF.

This sequence joins TRBV7-8 and TRBJ1-1; D gene uncertain. Germline CDR1 and CDR2: SGHVS and FQNEAQ. The CDR3 contains 13 residues. Trimming left V 5 bases short and J 2 bases short, with 9 bases between. The DNA for the CDR3 is TGTGCCAGCAGCCATGGACCAAACACTGAAGCTTTCTTT. Amino acid sequence: CASSHGPNTEAFF.

This clone was found a few times. The gene calls are TRBV5-1 and TRBJ2-7; TRBD2 matches at 10 bases. Germline loops: CDR1 SGHRS, CDR2 YFSETQ. The CDR3 consists of 17 residues. The V segment lost 0 bases and the J segment 5 bases; nucleotides outside the gene matches: 11. CDR3 sequence (DNA): TGCGCCAGCAGCTTGGCCTTTCAGGCTAGCGGGGGTAACGAGCAGTACTTC. Its translation: CASSLAFQASGGNEQYF.